These T cell receptor beta chains were read from a single sample in a study of blood T cell repertoires in COVID-19. Libraries were prepared by immunoSEQ multiplex PCR; TCRdb keeps only in-frame clonotypes and omits some of them. This table holds 59,000 or so clones, approximately 91% found once. The sample comprised peripheral blood. The receptors stem from a human donor in a cohort sampled during active COVID-19. The CDR3 runs from the conserved cysteine through the conserved F or W. Fields, in order: V gene, J gene, clone size, D gene, CDR3 DNA, CDR3 protein. A D gene is named only where the DNA matches it firmly. Clone size is shown for a subset of rows, as once, few, many or a class of expanded clone.

>TRBV5-5|TRBJ1-3|once|.
TGTGCCAGCAGCGCTACAGGGGGAAACACCATATATTTT
CASSATGGNTIYF
>TRBV18|TRBJ2-3|.|.
TGTGCCAGCTCACCACAGTTTGTCACTAGCACAGATACGCAGTATTTT
CASSPQFVTSTDTQYF
>TRBV19|TRBJ2-1|.|TRBD2
TGTGCCAGTAGTATCTTAGTGACTAGCGGTCCTACGGCCTATGAGCAGTTCTTC
CASSILVTSGPTAYEQFF
>TRBV11-2|TRBJ1-1|.|TRBD1
TGTGCCAGCAGCTTGTGGACAGGGCTAGTTTTAGACAACACTGAAGCTTTCTTT
CASSLWTGLVLDNTEAFF
>TRBV11-2|TRBJ2-4|.|TRBD2
TGTGCCAGCAGCTCTGGGACTAGCGGGAGCATAACCAAAAACATTCAGTACTTC
CASSSGTSGSITKNIQYF
>TRBV6-5|TRBJ2-2|.|TRBD1
TGTGCCAGCAGTTTGGGACAGGGGAACACCGGGGAGCTGTTTTTT
CASSLGQGNTGELFF
>TRBV19|TRBJ1-6|.|.
TGTGCCAGTAGTATTTACCGACGGACAGATAATTCACCCCTCCACTTT
CASSIYRRTDNSPLHF
>TRBV9|TRBJ2-5|.|.
TGTGCCAGCAGCGCAAAAGACTATCGCCAAGAGACCCAGTACTTC
CASSAKDYRQETQYF
>TRBV6-2/TRBV6-3|TRBJ1-4|.|TRBD1
TGTGCCAGCAGTTATCCCGCGACAGGGAGAGGCGAAAAACTGTTTTTT
CASSYPATGRGEKLFF
>TRBV7-9|TRBJ1-1|.|.
TGTGCCAGCAGCTCCCTAGGGAGGGCCATGAACACTGAAGCTTTCTTT
CASSSLGRAMNTEAFF
>TRBV28|TRBJ2-7|.|TRBD1
TGTGCCAGCAAGACAGGGGGCGAGCGGTACGAGCAGTACTTC
CASKTGGERYEQYF
>TRBV28|TRBJ2-7|.|TRBD2
TGTGCCAGCAGGCATTCCGGGACTAGCGGTTACGAGCAGTACTTC
CASRHSGTSGYEQYF
>TRBV5-4|TRBJ2-1|.|.
TGTGCCAGCAGCCTTGGAGGGGGGGGTGAGCAGTTCTTC
CASSLGGGGEQFF
>TRBV11-2|TRBJ1-2|once|.
TGTGCCAGCAGCTTCGACACGGATGGCTACACCTTC
CASSFDTDGYTF
>TRBV6-5|TRBJ2-7|.|TRBD1
TGTGCCAGCAGCCAAGGGACAGCCTACGAGCAGTACTTC
CASSQGTAYEQYF
>TRBV7-9|TRBJ2-3|.|.
TGTGCCAGCAGCTTCGAGGGTGGAGATACGCAGTATTTT
CASSFEGGDTQYF
>TRBV9|TRBJ2-1|.|.
TGTGCCAGCAGCGTAGATGGTCCGAGCTCCTACAATGAGCAGTTCTTC
CASSVDGPSSYNEQFF
>TRBV5-4|TRBJ2-7|.|TRBD1
TGTGCCAGCAGCTTCTCCGGGACAGGGGGCAACGAGCAGTACTTC
CASSFSGTGGNEQYF
>TRBV6-4|TRBJ1-1|.|.
TGTGCCAGCAGCCAAGGGACATCCCGCGGTTTAATGGCCACTGAAGCTTTCTTT
CASSQGTSRGLMATEAFF
>TRBV4-1|TRBJ2-1|.|TRBD2
TGCGCCAGCAGCCAACCGGGACTAGCGGGCCTCAATGAGCAGTTCTTC
CASSQPGLAGLNEQFF
>TRBV11-3|TRBJ2-1|.|TRBD2
TGTGCCAGCAGCTTAATCAGCGGGGGGGGCAATGAGCAGTTCTTC
CASSLISGGGNEQFF
>TRBV27|TRBJ2-1|.|TRBD1
TGTGCCAGCAGTGTTAGGGGGCTCCCCTACAATGAGCAGTTCTTC
CASSVRGLPYNEQFF
>TRBV2|TRBJ2-7|once|TRBD2
TGTGCCAGCAATCTAGCGGGAATATCCTACGAGCAGTACTTC
CASNLAGISYEQYF
>TRBV24-1|TRBJ2-2|once|TRBD2
TGTGCCACCACCCCTAGCGGGGGTTCCGCCGGGGAGCTGTTTTTT
CATTPSGGSAGELFF
>TRBV11-3|TRBJ2-3|.|.
TGTGCCAGCAGCTTATCATCCCCAGATACGCAGTATTTT
CASSLSSPDTQYF
>TRBV12-3/TRBV12-4|TRBJ1-2|.|.
TGTGCCAGCAGCCTTAGAAGACACGGCGGCTACACCTTC
CASSLRRHGGYTF
>TRBV12-3/TRBV12-4|TRBJ2-4|.|.
TGTGCCAGCAGCTACCAGGACATTCAGTACTTC
CASSYQDIQYF
>TRBV5-5|TRBJ2-3|.|.
TGTGCCAGCAGCTTGGCCATTCAGGGTTCGACAGATACGCAGTATTTT
CASSLAIQGSTDTQYF
>TRBV7-2|TRBJ1-1|.|.
TGTGCCAGCAGCTTAGTTCAGGGAAACACTGAAGCTTTCTTT
CASSLVQGNTEAFF
>TRBV11-2|TRBJ2-1|.|TRBD2
TGTGCCAGCAGCTTTAGGACTAGCGGGAGCTCATTCTACAATGAGCAGTTCTTC
CASSFRTSGSSFYNEQFF
>TRBV7-8|TRBJ2-7|once|.
TGTGCCAGCAGCTTGAGGGTATACGAGCAGTACTTC
CASSLRVYEQYF
>TRBV5-6|TRBJ2-3|.|.
TGTGCCAGCAGCTCCTTAGGCAGGGGGGCGGATACGCAGTATTTT
CASSSLGRGADTQYF
>TRBV3-1/TRBV3-2|TRBJ2-5|.|.
TGTGCCAGCAGCCCCCAGAAGGAGACCCAGTACTTC
CASSPQKETQYF
>TRBV29-1|TRBJ1-1|.|.
TGCAGCGTTGAAGCCGGGGGAAACCCCCAACCTTTCTTT
CSVEAGGNPQPFF
>TRBV5-1|TRBJ2-4|once|TRBD2
TGCGCCAGCAGCCCAGCTAGCGGGCTAGCCAAAAACATTCAGTACTTC
CASSPASGLAKNIQYF
>TRBV12-3/TRBV12-4|TRBJ2-3|.|.
TGTGCCAGCAGTCCAATAGATACGCAGTATTTT
CASSPIDTQYF
>TRBV25-1|TRBJ2-7|.|.
TGTGCCAGCACTCCGGGGGACAGAGTTTTCTACGAGCAGTACTTC
CASTPGDRVFYEQYF
>TRBV4-2|TRBJ2-1|.|TRBD2
TGTGCCAGCAGCCGGACTAGCGGGAGGGGGGATGAGCAGTTCTTC
CASSRTSGRGDEQFF
>TRBV29-1|TRBJ1-6|few|TRBD1
TGCAGCGTTGAGTCCCCGGGACAGGCCTATAATTCACCCCTCCACTTT
CSVESPGQAYNSPLHF
>TRBV11-1|TRBJ1-1|.|.
TGTGCCAGCAGCTTACGGGAGAACACTGAAGCTTTCTTT
CASSLRENTEAFF
>TRBV2|TRBJ2-7|once|.
TGTGCCAGCAGTCCCCGGGAGACGGGGTTCTACGAGCAGTACTTC
CASSPRETGFYEQYF
>TRBV5-1|TRBJ2-5|.|TRBD2
TGCGCCAGCAGCTTATTCCCAGCGGGAGGCCAAGAGACCCAGTACTTC
CASSLFPAGGQETQYF
>TRBV2|TRBJ2-1|.|.
TGTGCCAGCACACGGGACAAATACAATGAGCAGTTCTTC
CASTRDKYNEQFF
>TRBV6-5|TRBJ1-6|.|TRBD1
TGTGCCAGCAGGGGACAGGGAGGCACTTCACCCCTCCACTTT
CASRGQGGTSPLHF
>TRBV6-5|TRBJ1-3|.|.
TGTGCCAGCAGACCCCCAGGGGCGTCTGGAAACACCATATATTTT
CASRPPGASGNTIYF
>TRBV9|TRBJ2-3|.|TRBD2
TGTGCCAGCAGCGTAGCTAGCGGGGAATTCACAGATACGCAGTATTTT
CASSVASGEFTDTQYF
>TRBV2|TRBJ2-2|once|TRBD1
TGTGCCAGCAAAGGGACAGGGGGCAACACCGGGGAGCTGTTTTTT
CASKGTGGNTGELFF
>TRBV12-3/TRBV12-4|TRBJ2-7|.|.
TGTGCCAGCAGTTTTGGCGGGAACTACGAGCAGTACTTC
CASSFGGNYEQYF
>TRBV27|TRBJ2-7|.|.
TGTGCCAGCAGTTCAACAGGGATCGAGCAGTACTTC
CASSSTGIEQYF
>TRBV18|TRBJ1-5|few|TRBD1
TGTGCCAGCTCACCTTCGGACAGGTCCTTATATCAGCCCCAGCATTTT
CASSPSDRSLYQPQHF
>TRBV10-2|TRBJ1-4|.|.
TGCGCCAGCACCGCCGACAGATCCTACTACCATCCAACAACTAATGAAAAACTGTTTTTT
CASTADRSYYHPTTNEKLFF
>TRBV3-1/TRBV3-2|TRBJ2-7|.|.
TGTGCCAGCAGCCATGCCAGGACAGATCCAATAATTCTCTCCTACGAGCAGTACTTC
CASSHARTDPIILSYEQYF
>TRBV4-2|TRBJ1-5|.|.
TGTGCCAGCAGCCAAACCCTCTTGGGGAGGGGCCCAGATACGCAGCATTTT
CASSQTLLGRGPDTQHF
>TRBV6-6|TRBJ1-6|few|.
TGTGCCATCCGTGGGCAGACAGCCGATAATTCACCCCTCCACTTT
CAIRGQTADNSPLHF
>TRBV19|TRBJ2-7|.|TRBD2
TGTGCCAGTAGCACGGGGGGCTACGAGCAGTACTTC
CASSTGGYEQYF
>TRBV29-1|TRBJ2-5|.|TRBD2
TGCAGCGTTCCTAGCGGGAGCGGCGAGACCCAGTACTTC
CSVPSGSGETQYF
>TRBV3-1/TRBV3-2|TRBJ2-5|.|TRBD2
TGTGCCAGCAGCCCCCGACTAGCGGGAGTTCTAGAGACCCAGTACTTC
CASSPRLAGVLETQYF
>TRBV4-1|TRBJ1-4|.|.
TGCGCCAGCAGCCAAGATGTCAGTGGTACTAATGAAAAACTGTTTTTT
CASSQDVSGTNEKLFF
>TRBV6-6|TRBJ1-5|.|.
TGTGCCAGCAGTCGGTTGGGTGGGGCTGAGTTCAATCAGCCCCAGCATTTT
CASSRLGGAEFNQPQHF